The present TCR beta chain was sequenced within a study of blood T cell repertoires in COVID-19. On the study more broadly: COVID-19 samples from acute and convalescent phases originated in the United States, Italy and Spain. Sample material is recorded as cDNA or gDNA derived from T cells, B-cell-depleted T cells, or PBMCs.

The authors' processing: Nucleated cell counts were estimated from reference gene primer amplification. Clones were read by immunoSEQ multiplex PCR, and TCRdb kept only the in-frame ones, dropping some. V, J and clone size reflect that table, while D and trimming were determined from the DNA. The sample includes more than 75,000 clones, approximately 80% seen only once; the top ten take around 12%. Germline trimming cut 3 bases from V and 5 bases from J; bases unmatched to any gene: 4. CDR3 size: 13 residues. The V and J genes are TRBV12-3 or TRBV12-4 and TRBJ2-7, with 7 bases that match TRBD1. This receptor was obtained from a human donor in a cohort sampled during active COVID-19. The sample taken for sequencing was peripheral blood. This CDR3 reads CASSLTGSHEQYF. For the CDR3, the DNA is TGTGCCAGCAGTTTGACAGGGTCCCACGAGCAGTACTTC.